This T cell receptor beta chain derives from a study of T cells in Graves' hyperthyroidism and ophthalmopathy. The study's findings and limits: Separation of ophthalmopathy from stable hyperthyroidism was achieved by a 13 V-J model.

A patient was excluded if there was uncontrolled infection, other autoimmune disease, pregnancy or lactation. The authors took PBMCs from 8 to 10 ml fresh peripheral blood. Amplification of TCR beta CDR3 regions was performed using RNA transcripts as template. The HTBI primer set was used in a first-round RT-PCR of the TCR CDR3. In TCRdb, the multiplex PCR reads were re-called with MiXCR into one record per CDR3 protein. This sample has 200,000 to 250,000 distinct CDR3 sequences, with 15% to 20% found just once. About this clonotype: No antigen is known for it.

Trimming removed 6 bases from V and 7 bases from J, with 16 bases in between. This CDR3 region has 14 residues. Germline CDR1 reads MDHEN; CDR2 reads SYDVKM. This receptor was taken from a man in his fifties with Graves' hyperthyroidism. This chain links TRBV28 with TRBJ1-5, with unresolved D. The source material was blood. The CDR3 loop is CASSPVIAGQPQHF. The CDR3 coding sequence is TGTGCCAGCAGCCCTGTCATCGCAGGCCAGCCCCAGCATTTT.